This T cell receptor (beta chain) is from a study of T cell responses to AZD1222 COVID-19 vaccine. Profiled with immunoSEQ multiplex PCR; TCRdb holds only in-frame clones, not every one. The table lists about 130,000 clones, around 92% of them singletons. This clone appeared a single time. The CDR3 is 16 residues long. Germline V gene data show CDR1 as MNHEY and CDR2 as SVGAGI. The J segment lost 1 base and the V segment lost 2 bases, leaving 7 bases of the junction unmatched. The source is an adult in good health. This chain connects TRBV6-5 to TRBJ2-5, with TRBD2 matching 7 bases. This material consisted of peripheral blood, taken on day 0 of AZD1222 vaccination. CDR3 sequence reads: CASSYPRGRGQETQYF. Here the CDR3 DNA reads TGTGCCAGCAGTTACCCTCGAGGGAGGGGCCAAGAGACCCAGTACTTC.